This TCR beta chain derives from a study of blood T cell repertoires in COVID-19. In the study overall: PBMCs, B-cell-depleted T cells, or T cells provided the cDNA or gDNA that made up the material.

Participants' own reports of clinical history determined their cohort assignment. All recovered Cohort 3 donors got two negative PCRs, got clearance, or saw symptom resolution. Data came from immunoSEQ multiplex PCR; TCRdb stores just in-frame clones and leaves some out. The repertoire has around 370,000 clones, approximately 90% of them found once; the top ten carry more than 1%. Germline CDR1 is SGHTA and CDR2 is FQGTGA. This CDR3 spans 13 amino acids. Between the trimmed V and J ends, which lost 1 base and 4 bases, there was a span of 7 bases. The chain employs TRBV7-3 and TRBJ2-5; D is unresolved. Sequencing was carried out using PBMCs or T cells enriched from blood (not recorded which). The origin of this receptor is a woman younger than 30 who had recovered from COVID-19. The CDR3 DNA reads TGTGCCAGCAGCTTAATGATCGGAGAGACCCAGTACTTC. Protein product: CASSLMIGETQYF.